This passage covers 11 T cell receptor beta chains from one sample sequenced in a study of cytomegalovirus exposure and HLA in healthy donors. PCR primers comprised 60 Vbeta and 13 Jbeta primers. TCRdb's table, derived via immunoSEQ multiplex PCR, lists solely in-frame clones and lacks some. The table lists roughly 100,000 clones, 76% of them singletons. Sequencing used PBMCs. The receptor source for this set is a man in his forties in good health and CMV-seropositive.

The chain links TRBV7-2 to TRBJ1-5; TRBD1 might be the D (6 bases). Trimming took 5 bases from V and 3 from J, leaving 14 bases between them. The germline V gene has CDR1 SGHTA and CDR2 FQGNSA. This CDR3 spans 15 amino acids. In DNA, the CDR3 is TGTGCCAGCAGCCCCGGGCAGGGACACAATCAGCCCCAGCATTTT. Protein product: CASSPGQGHNQPQHF.

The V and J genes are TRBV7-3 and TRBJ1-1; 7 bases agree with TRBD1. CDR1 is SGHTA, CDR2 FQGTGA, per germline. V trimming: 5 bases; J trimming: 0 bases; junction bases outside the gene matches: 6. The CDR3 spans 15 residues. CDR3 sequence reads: CASSLRQGMNTEAFF. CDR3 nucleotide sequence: TGTGCCAGCAGCCTCCGACAGGGAATGAACACTGAAGCTTTCTTT.

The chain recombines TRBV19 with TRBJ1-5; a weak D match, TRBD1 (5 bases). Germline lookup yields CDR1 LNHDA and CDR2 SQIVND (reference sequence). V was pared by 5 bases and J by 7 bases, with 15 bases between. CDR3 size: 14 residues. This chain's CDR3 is CASSYLGTRQPQHF. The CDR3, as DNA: TGTGCCAGTAGTTACTTGGGGACTCGACAGCCCCAGCATTTT.

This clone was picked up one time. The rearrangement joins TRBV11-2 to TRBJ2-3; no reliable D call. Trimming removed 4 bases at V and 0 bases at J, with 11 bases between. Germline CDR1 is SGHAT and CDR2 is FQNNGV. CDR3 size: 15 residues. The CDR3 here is CASSYRSGSTDTQYF. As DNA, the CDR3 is TGTGCCAGCAGCTACCGGTCGGGTAGCACAGATACGCAGTATTTT.

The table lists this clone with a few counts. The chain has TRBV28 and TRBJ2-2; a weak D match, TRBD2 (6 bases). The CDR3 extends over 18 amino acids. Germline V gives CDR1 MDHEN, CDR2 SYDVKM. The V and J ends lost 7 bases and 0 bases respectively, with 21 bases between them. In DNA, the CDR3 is TGTGCCAGCAAGAAACTCCCGGGCCGGGACTCGAACACCGGGGAGCTGTTTTTT. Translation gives CASKKLPGRDSNTGELFF.

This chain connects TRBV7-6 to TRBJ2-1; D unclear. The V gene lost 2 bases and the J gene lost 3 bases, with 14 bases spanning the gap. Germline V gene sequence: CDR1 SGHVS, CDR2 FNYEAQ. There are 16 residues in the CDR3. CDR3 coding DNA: TGTGCCAGCAGCTTATCATCGTTTGGCAGCTACAATGAGCAGTTCTTC. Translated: CASSLSSFGSYNEQFF. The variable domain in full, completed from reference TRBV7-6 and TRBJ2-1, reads GAGVSQSPRYKVTKRGQDVALRCDPISGHVSLYWYRQALGQGPEFLTYFNYEAQQDKSGLPNDRFSAERPEGSISTLTIQRTEQRDSAMYRCASSLSSFGSYNEQFFGPGTRLTVL.

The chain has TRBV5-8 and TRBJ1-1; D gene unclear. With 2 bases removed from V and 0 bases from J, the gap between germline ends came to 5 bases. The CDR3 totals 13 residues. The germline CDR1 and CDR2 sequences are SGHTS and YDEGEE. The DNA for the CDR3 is TGTGCCAGCAGCTTCTCGGTGAACACTGAAGCTTTCTTT. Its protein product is CASSFSVNTEAFF. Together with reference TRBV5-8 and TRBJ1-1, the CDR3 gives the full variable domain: EAGVTQSPTHLIKTRGQQATLRCSPISGHTSVYWYQQALGLGLQFLLWYDEGEERNRGNFPPRFSGRQFPNYSSELNVNALELEDSALYLCASSFSVNTEAFFGQGTRLTVV.

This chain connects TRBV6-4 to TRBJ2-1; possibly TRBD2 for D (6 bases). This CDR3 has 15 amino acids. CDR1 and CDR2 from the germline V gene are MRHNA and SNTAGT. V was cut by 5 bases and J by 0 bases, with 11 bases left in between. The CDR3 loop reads CASSPAGSSYNEQFF. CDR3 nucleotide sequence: TGTGCCAGCAGTCCCGCGGGGAGCTCCTACAATGAGCAGTTCTTC.

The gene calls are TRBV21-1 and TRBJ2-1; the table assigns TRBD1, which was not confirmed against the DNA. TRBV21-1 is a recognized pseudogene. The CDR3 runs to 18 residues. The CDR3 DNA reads TGTGCCAGCAGCAATATTCCGACCCGGGACAGGGGGCATCATGAGCAGTTCTTC. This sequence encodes CASSNIPTRDRGHHEQFF.

The CDR3 bases are TGTGCCAGCAGTTATCCTCAGGGGGCAGAGCAGTACTTC. Translating it yields CASSYPQGAEQYF. This chain joins TRBV28 and TRBJ2-5; 8 bases line up with TRBD1. The CDR3 loop spans 13 amino acids. V lost 4 bases and J lost 11; bases outside the gene matches: 9. Germline V gives CDR1 MDHEN, CDR2 SYDVKM.

The CDR3 region is CASRKGTGTWPQHF. CDR3 in DNA: TGTGCCAGCAGGAAAGGGACTGGAACGTGGCCCCAGCATTTT. The rearrangement uses TRBV6-5 and TRBJ1-5; D perhaps matches TRBD1 (5 bases). CDR1 and CDR2 from the germline V gene are MNHEY and SVGAGI. V was trimmed by 6 bases and J by 9 bases, leaving 18 bases between them. This CDR3 comprises 14 residues.